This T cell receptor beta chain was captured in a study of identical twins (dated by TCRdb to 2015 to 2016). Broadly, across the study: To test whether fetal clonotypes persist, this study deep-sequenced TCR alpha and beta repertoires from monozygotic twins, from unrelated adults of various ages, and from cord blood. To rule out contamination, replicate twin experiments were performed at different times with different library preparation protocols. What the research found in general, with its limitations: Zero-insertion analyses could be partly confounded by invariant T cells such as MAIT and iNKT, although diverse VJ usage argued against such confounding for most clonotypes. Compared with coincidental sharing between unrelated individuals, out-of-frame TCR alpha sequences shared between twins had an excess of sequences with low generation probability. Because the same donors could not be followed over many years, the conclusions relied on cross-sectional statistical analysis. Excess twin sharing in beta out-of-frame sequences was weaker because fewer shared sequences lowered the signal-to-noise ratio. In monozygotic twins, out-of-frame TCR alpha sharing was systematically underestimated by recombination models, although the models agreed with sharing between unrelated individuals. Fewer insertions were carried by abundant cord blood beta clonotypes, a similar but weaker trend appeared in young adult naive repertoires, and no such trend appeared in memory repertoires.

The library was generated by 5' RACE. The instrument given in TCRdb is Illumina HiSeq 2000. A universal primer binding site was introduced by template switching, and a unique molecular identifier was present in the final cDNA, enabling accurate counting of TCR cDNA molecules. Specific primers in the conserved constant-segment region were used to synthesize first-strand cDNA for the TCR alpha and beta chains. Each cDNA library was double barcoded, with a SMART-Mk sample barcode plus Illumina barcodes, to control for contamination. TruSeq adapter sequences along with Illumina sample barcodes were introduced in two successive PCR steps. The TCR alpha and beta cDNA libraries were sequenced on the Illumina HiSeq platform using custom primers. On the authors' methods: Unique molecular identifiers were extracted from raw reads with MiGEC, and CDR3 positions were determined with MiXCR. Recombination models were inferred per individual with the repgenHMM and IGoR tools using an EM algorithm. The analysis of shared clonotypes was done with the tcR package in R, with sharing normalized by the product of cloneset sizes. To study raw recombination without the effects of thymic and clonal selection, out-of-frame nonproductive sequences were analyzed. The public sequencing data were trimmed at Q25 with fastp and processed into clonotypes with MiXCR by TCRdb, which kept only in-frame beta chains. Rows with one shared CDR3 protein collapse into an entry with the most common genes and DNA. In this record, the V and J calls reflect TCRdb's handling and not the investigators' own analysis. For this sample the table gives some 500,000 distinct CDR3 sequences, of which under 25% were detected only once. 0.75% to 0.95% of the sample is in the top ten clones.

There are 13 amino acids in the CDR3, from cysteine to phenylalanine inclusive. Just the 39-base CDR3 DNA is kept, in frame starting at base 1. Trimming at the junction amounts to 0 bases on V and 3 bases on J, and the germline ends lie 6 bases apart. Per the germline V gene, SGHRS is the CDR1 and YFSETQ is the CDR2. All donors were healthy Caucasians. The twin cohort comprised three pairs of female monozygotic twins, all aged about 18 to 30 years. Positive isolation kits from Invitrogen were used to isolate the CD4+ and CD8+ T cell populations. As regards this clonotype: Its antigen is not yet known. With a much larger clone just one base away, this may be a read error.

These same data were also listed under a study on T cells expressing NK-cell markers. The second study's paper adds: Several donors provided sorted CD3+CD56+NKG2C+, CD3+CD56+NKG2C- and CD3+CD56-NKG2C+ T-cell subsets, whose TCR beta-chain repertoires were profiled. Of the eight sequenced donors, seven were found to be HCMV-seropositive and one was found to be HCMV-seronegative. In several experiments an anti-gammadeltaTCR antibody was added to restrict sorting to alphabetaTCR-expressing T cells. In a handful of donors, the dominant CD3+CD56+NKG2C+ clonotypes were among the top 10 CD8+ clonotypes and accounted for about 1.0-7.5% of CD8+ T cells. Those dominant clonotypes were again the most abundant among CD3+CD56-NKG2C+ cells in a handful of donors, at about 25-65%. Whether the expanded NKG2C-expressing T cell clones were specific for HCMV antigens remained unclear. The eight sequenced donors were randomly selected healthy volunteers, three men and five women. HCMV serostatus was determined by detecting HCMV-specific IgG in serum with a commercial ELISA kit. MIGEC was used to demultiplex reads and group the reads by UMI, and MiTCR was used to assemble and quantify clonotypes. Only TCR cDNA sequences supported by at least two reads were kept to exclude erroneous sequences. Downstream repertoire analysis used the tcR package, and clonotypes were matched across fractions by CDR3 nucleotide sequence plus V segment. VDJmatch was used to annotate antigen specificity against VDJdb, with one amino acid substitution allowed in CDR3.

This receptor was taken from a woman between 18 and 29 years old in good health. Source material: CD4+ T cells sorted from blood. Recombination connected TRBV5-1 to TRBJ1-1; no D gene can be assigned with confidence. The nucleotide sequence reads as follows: TGCGCCAGCAGCTTGGTAGGGTACACTGAAGCTTTCTTT. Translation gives CASSLVGYTEAFF.